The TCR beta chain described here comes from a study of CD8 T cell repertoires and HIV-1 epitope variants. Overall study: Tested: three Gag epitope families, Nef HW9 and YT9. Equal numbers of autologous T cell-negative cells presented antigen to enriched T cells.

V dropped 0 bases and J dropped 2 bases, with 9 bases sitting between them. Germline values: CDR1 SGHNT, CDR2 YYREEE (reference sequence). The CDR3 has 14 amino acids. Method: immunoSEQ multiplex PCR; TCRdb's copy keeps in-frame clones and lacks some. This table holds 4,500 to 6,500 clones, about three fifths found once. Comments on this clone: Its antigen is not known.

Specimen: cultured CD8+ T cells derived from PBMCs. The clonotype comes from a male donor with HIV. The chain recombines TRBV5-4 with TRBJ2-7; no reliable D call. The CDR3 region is CASSLEVGTYEQYF. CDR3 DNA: TGTGCCAGCAGCTTGGAGGTAGGGACCTACGAGCAGTACTTC.